Listed here are 15 T cell receptor beta chains from one sample, sequenced in a study of blood T cell repertoires in COVID-19. Produced via immunoSEQ multiplex PCR; TCRdb's table is partial and in-frame only. The repertoire holds 100,000 to 120,000 clones, with about 72% as singletons. Sequenced: peripheral blood. These TCRs come from a woman in her sixties or seventies with acute or convalescent COVID-19.

V gene TRBV7-2 combines with J gene TRBJ2-7; D is perhaps TRBD1 (6 bases). This CDR3 region has 17 residues. The germline V and J ends were trimmed by 2 bases and 3 bases, with 20 bases remaining between them. Germline V gene lookup returns CDR1 SGHTA and CDR2 FQGNSA. The CDR3 spells CASSLRRQGRGFYEQYF. DNA for the CDR3: TGTGCCAGCAGCTTAAGGAGGCAGGGGCGCGGGTTCTACGAGCAGTACTTC. The full variable domain, rest sourced from reference TRBV7-2 and TRBJ2-7, is GAGVSQSPSNKVTEKGKDVELRCDPISGHTALYWYRQSLGQGLEFLIYFQGNSAPDKSGLPSDRFSAERTGGSVSTLTIQRTQQEDSAVYLCASSLRRQGRGFYEQYFGPGTRLTVT.

The CDR3 sequence is CASSLSGGMVGYGYTF. CDR3 in DNA: TGTGCCAGCAGCTTAAGCGGAGGGATGGTGGGCTATGGCTACACCTTC. The chain has TRBV5-6 and TRBJ1-2; no definite D call. V was cut by 2 bases and J by 4 bases, with 18 bases left in between. CDR1 and CDR2 (germline): SGHDT, YYEEEE. The CDR3 is 16 amino acids. The full variable domain, its missing parts supplied by reference TRBV5-6 and TRBJ1-2, is DAGVTQSPTHLIKTRGQQVTLRCSPKSGHDTVSWYQQALGQGPQFIFQYYEEEERQRGNFPDRFSGHQFPNYSSELNVNALLLGDSALYLCASSLSGGMVGYGYTFGSGTRLTVV.

This chain links TRBV27 with TRBJ1-5; tentative D call: TRBD1 (5 bases). CDR1 is MNHEY, CDR2 SMNVEV, per germline (reference sequence). The V end lost 6 bases, the J end lost 1 base, and 10 bases lay between the germline ends. This CDR3 region has 14 residues. CDR3 amino acids: CASSQGWSNQPQHF. The CDR3 DNA follows: TGTGCCAGCAGCCAGGGTTGGAGCAATCAGCCCCAGCATTTT.

The V call is TRBV9, the J call TRBJ2-3, with a weak D call TRBD2 (5 bases). The CDR3 is made up of 15 amino acids. Germline V gene lookup returns CDR1 SGDLS and CDR2 YYNGEE. V shed 5 bases and J shed 2 bases, with 15 bases lying between them. Written as DNA, the CDR3 is TGTGCCAGCAGGTATTCGGGCGGGCCCACAGATACGCAGTATTTT. Translating it yields CASRYSGGPTDTQYF.

This clone is a singleton in its sample. The rearrangement joins TRBV6-5 to TRBJ2-7; D remains unclear. The CDR3 length is 14 residues. Trimming left V 5 bases short and J 3 bases short, with 14 bases between. The germline gives CDR1 MNHEY, CDR2 SVGAGI. CDR3 coding DNA: TGTGCCAGCAGTCCTCGAGGAGACTTCTACGAGCAGTACTTC. Residues: CASSPRGDFYEQYF.

The chain recombines TRBV6-2 or TRBV6-3 with TRBJ2-5; the D gene is possibly TRBD1 (7 bases). In germline, CDR1 is MNHEY, CDR2 SVGEGT. CDR3 length equals 16 residues. Trimming shortened V by 3 bases and J by 3 bases, and 17 bases separated the two germline ends. The CDR3 region is CASSYRGGGFKETQYF. The CDR3 DNA reads TGTGCCAGCAGTTATAGAGGAGGGGGCTTTAAAGAGACCCAGTACTTC.

V usage is TRBV6-5 and J usage is TRBJ1-3; no reliable D call. The ends were cut back, 2 bases at V and 4 bases at J, with 15 bases in the middle. The germline CDR1 and CDR2 sequences are MNHEY and SVGAGI. This CDR3 has 16 amino acids. The CDR3: CASSYSGRGTGNTIYF. The CDR3 DNA reads TGTGCCAGCAGTTACAGTGGCCGGGGTACCGGAAACACCATATATTTT.

This clone was observed a few times. The J gene is TRBJ1-2, the V gene TRBV5-1; 12 positions agree with TRBD1. After removal of 3 bases from V and 7 bases from J, the junction contained 4 bases not matched to a gene. This CDR3 is 14 amino acids long. CDR1 and CDR2 (germline): SGHRS, YFSETQ. The CDR3 DNA follows: TGCGCCAGCAGCTGGGGACAGGGGGCAAGTGGCTACACCTTC. Amino acids: CASSWGQGASGYTF.

DNA of the CDR3: TGTGCCAGCAGCCAAGATTACCAAATAGAGCCTGGCTATGGCTACACCTTC. This codes for CASSQDYQIEPGYGYTF. V usage is TRBV3-1 (or the pseudogene TRBV3-2) and J usage is TRBJ1-2, with D uncertain. Trimming shortened V by 0 bases and J by 4 bases, and 18 bases separated the two germline ends. The CDR3 is 17 amino acids. Germline loops: CDR1 LGHDT, CDR2 YNNKEL (reference sequence).

The rearrangement joins TRBV5-6 to TRBJ2-5; TRBD2 matches 13 bases. The CDR3 contains 16 residues. V shed 4 bases, J shed 2 bases, and the junction held 5 bases outside the gene matches. The germline V gene encodes CDR1 SGHDT and CDR2 YYEEEE. The CDR3 is CASSRKTSGGQETQYF. The CDR3 DNA is TGTGCCAGCAGCCGAAAGACTAGCGGGGGGCAAGAGACCCAGTACTTC.

V and J are TRBV24-1 and TRBJ1-5; TRBD1 is a possible D gene (6 bases). The V gene's germline CDR1 is KGHDR and CDR2 SFDVKD. This CDR3 is built from 14 residues. Trimming cost V 2 bases and J 2 bases, with 6 bases left between them. CDR3 DNA sequence: TGTGCCACCAGTGATTCAGGGGGCAATCAGCCCCAGCATTTT. Protein sequence: CATSDSGGNQPQHF.

The genes are TRBV12-5 and TRBJ1-3, with 7 bases lining up with TRBD1. The CDR3 is 14 amino acids. Germline CDR1 and CDR2: LGHNT and FRNRAP. Trimming removed 4 bases from V and 2 bases from J; junction bases left unmatched: 2. The CDR3 DNA follows: TGTGCTAGTGGTTCGGGACAGACTGGAAACACCATATATTTT. It yields the protein CASGSGQTGNTIYF. The full variable domain, its missing parts supplied by reference TRBV12-5 and TRBJ1-3, is DARVTQTPRHKVTEMGQEVTMRCQPILGHNTVFWYRQTMMQGLELLAYFRNRAPLDDSGMPKDRFSAEMPDATLATLKIQPSEPRDSAVYFCASGSGQTGNTIYFGEGSWLTVV.

This clone was observed a handful of times. The chain uses TRBV11-2 and TRBJ2-1; D might be TRBD2 (6 bases). This CDR3 region has 14 residues. Trimming left V 2 bases short and J 6 bases short, with 11 bases between. Per the germline V gene, CDR1 is SGHAT and CDR2 is FQNNGV. DNA for the CDR3: TGTGCCAGCAGCTTAACCGGACTACCCAATGAGCAGTTCTTC. Its translation is CASSLTGLPNEQFF.

V gene TRBV5-1 combines with J gene TRBJ2-2, with TRBD2 matching over 16 bases. The junction had 9 bases not matched to a gene; V was cut back by 4 bases and J by 6 bases. The germline V gene has CDR1 SGHRS and CDR2 YFSETQ. The CDR3 covers 18 residues. The CDR3 region is CASSRGLAGGPMAGELFF. As DNA, the CDR3 is TGCGCCAGCAGCAGGGGACTAGCGGGGGGGCCGATGGCCGGGGAGCTGTTTTTT.

Comments on this clone: The same CDR3 can be traced to other DNA sequences in this sample. This chain links TRBV11-2 with TRBJ1-1; D not certain. CDR1 SGHAT and CDR2 FQNNGV come from the germline V gene. The CDR3 totals 11 residues. V lost 4 bases and J lost 4, with 4 bases in between. CDR3 in amino acids: CASSSSTEAFF. The CDR3 DNA follows: TGTGCCAGCAGCTCCAGCACTGAAGCTTTCTTT.